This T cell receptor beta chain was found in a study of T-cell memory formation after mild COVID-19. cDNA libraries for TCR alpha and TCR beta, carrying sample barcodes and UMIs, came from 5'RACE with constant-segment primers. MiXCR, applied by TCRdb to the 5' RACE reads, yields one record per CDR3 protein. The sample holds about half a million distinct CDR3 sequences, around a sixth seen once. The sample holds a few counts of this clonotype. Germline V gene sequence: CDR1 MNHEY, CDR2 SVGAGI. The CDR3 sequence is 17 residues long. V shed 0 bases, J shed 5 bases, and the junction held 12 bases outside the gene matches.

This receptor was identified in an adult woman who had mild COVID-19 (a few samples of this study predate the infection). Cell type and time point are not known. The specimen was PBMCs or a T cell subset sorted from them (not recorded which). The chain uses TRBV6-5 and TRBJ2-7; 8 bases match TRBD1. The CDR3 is CASSYSPQGAKWNEQYF. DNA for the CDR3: TGTGCCAGCAGTTACTCGCCCCAGGGGGCAAAGTGGAACGAGCAGTACTTC.